This TCR beta chain was captured by sequencing in a study of control samples from healthy donors and cancer patients. The V end was cut by 5 bases, the J end by 2 bases, with 22 bases between. The CDR3 runs 18 residues. Germline V gene sequence: CDR1 MNHEY, CDR2 SMNVEV (reference sequence). The assay was immunoSEQ multiplex PCR, and TCRdb's table has in-frame clones only and misses some. The sample yields around 80,000 clones, roughly 91% seen once. This TCR came from a man aged 50-59 years in good health. Sequencing input: blood. The chain combines TRBV27 with TRBJ1-5; a weak D match, TRBD1 (5 bases). CDR3 in DNA: TGTGCCAGCAGTGCCGGGACGTCAAGGAATAAGGGCAATCAGCCCCAGCATTTT. As protein: CASSAGTSRNKGNQPQHF.